The present T cell receptor (beta chain) was sequenced within a study of cytomegalovirus exposure and HLA in healthy donors (dated by TCRdb to the late 2010s). General notes on the study: According to an earlier analysis of around 600 of the donors, 200 million or so T cells yielded roughly 100 million unique TCR beta sequences and more than 250 Gb of sequence data. Of the 300 to 450 genotyped donors, about 80% fell in the genetic ancestry cluster associated with self-reported Caucasian donors. The study used immunosequencing to profile the T cell repertoires of approximately 690 subjects and linked those repertoires to cytomegalovirus serostatus. Every discovery cohort repertoire had been produced on one sequencing platform. Donor age, sex, ethnicity and CMV serostatus were collected together with the repertoire data. The later analysis used no new phenotypic data to find candidate immune exposures, relying instead on TCR beta sequences and their occurrence across donors. The number of typed donors differed by locus: roughly 620-640 for A, B, C, DRB1 and DQB1; 500 to 550 for DQA1; about 600 for DPA1; and 400 to 480 for DPB1. In a later analysis, previously published TCR beta repertoires from roughly 710 donors were re-analyzed and high-resolution HLA genotyping was added so that TCR occurrence patterns could be studied. A later genetic analysis took genome-wide SNP genotypes for about three fifths of the 666 donors and used that subset as a discovery cohort. Several DR-DQ haplotypes were treated as single units for association and clustering because of strong linkage in the cohort. About 280 gigabases of sequencing data and 75 million to 85 million unique TCR sequences made up an early release that covered approximately 650 HLA-typed donors. An earlier analysis of several hundred of the donors applied high-throughput TCR beta sequencing to assess whether each TCR beta V gene segment acted as functional or pseudogenic. The study was designed to test whether signatures of past pathogen exposure could be identified by cataloging public T cell receptors. HLA typing covered class I and class II loci at four-digit resolution. Among some 410 genotyped donors of the cohort, an average of 235,054 unique TCR beta nucleotide sequences were sequenced per donor, around 20% of them non-productive. To predict cytomegalovirus infection status, the study combined high-throughput TCR immunosequencing, statistical association of individual TCRs with disease status, and machine learning. Along with the roughly 700-subject first cohort, a separate validation cohort of over a hundred different subjects was used. Broader findings and caveats from the paper: Cytomegalovirus status was reported to be diagnosed by the classifier with high specificity and sensitivity in both the original and validation cohorts. When HLA alleles, especially DR and DQ, strongly co-occurred, attributing TCR associations to individual alleles was difficult. A cluster of highly shared sequence variants was judged likely to be a technical artifact of the sequencing pipeline. Because HLA typing was unavailable for some donors at each locus, only the typed subset was used in association tests. A later analysis found that HLA-associated TCR beta chains were more clonally expanded and had lower generation probabilities than equally common non-associated chains. The only immune exposure information available for the cohort was CMV serostatus. In a later analysis, around 17,000 TCR beta sequences were associated with specific HLA alleles at a false discovery rate of 0.05. A later analysis reported that several top co-occurrence clusters appeared linked to parvovirus B19, influenza, CMV and Epstein-Barr virus. The presence/absence analyses assumed that sequencing depth was roughly uniform across donors, and that assumption may not be true. A further reported finding was that TCR beta sequences accurately predicted the HLA-A and HLA-B alleles for most subjects in the first cohort. The study listed 150 to 200 TCR beta chains as associated with cytomegalovirus. Linkage disequilibrium might explain the correlated functional status among segregating V segments, but an unknown experimental factor could not be excluded. A few of the identified cytomegalovirus-associated TCR beta chains were confirmed in vitro to be specific for cytomegalovirus antigens. The authors suggested that the approach could potentially be extended to other disease states and immunological phenotypes. Because the 87-base-pair reads could not distinguish some IMGT-functional V segments, including TRBV6-2 and TRBV6-3, those segments were excluded. A later analysis found that most CMV-associated TCR beta chains appeared HLA-restricted, with HLA associations seemingly driven largely by CMV exposure. Most TCR sequences were observed very rarely across donors, whereas some public TCRs were present in many individuals. An association between a missense DCLRE1C variant and V-gene and J-gene trimming of TCR beta chains was found in a later genetic analysis and replicated in an independent cohort. Broadly in line with IMGT annotations, most TCR beta V segments showed up in productive rearrangements about 90% or about 30% of the time in an earlier analysis of some 590 of the donors. In a later genetic analysis, fewer N-insertions in productive TCRs were reported among donors in an Asian-associated ancestry cluster than the roughly 700-donor mean. Approximately 18 rarely observed V segments, including chromosome 9 orphons, were excluded from the earlier analysis of some 590 of the donors because counts were too low. In a later analysis, the rate of TCR association differed among HLA loci, with DRB1 alleles having the most associated TCRs and HLA-C alleles having the fewest. In this cohort, only TCR beta chains were sequenced, and detectable features were limited by the absence of alpha or paired-chain data.

With respect to this clone: The specificity of this receptor is unknown. One junction end disagrees with the germline gene, perhaps due to a read error.

Library preparation was by the immunoSEQ multiplex PCR assay. A mixture of 60 forward primers for TCR Vbeta segments and 13 reverse primers for TCR Jbeta segments was used in the multiplex PCR. A multiplex PCR assay on genomic DNA amplified the CDR3 region of rearranged TCR beta genes. Amplified TCR beta libraries were sequenced as 87-base-pair reads on the Illumina HiSeq System. As for the original processing: A later analysis counted around 72 million unique TCR beta chains across the 500 to 850 repertoires, and around 12 million of these chains were shared by at least two donors. A nearest-neighbor algorithm error-corrected the raw reads and collapsed the reads into unique sequences, merging closely related sequences to remove PCR and sequencing errors. To assign V, D and J gene segments, CDR3 sequences were aligned to IMGT reference sequences. Each retained sequence needed at least a six-nucleotide match to both a V gene segment and a J gene segment. A rearrangement was called productive if the CDR3 had no stop codons and remained in frame with V and J, and every other rearrangement was called non-productive. CDR3 was defined according to IMGT convention as the region running from the second conserved V-encoded cysteine to the conserved J-encoded phenylalanine. In an earlier analysis of around 600 of the donors, sequences lacking an unambiguous match to a single V gene segment were excluded. In an earlier analysis of a few hundred of the donors, V segments were called functional above 56.7% productive rearrangements and were called segregating when the between-donor standard deviation exceeded 5%. A statistical classification framework was built for diagnosing cytomegalovirus status from the catalog of TCR beta chain sequences. In a later analysis, TCR nucleotide sequences were compared against IMGT/GENE-DB human TR gene sequences so that V and J genes could be assigned. In a later analysis, CDR3 sequences and most-parsimonious VDJ recombination scenarios were assigned using the TCRdist pipeline. A later analysis defined each TCR beta chain by its CDR3 amino acid sequence plus V-gene family, and excluded reads lacking a unique V-gene family. As a way to deal with suspected cross-contamination and a sequencing artifact, a later analysis dropped 450 to 600 nucleotide sequences that were highly shared and had low generation probability. A later analysis calculated a clonal expansion index for each public chain from normalized within-repertoire ranks of inferred template counts. Generation probabilities in a later analysis came from a VDJ recombination model fitted to out-of-frame rearrangements, and those results were checked against IGoR. In a later analysis, TCR-TCR, TCR-HLA and TCR-CMV co-occurrence was scored with hypergeometric tests, and a repertoire-size bias correction was applied to TCR pairs. To estimate false discovery rates, a later analysis permuted the HLA or CMV assignments 20 times. In a later analysis, co-occurring TCRs were grouped using DBSCAN, with TCRdist sequence similarity added in when clustering inside HLA-allele-positive subsets. Repertoires with fewer than 30,000 or more than 120,000 public chains, plus five repertoires with anomalous nucleotide sharing, were excluded from co-occurrence clustering. TCRdb took this table from immuneACCESS and kept in-frame rearrangements with V and J called. Such tables lack part of the clones; where checked against another copy, unresolved V genes explain under half of the gap, and the rest is unexplained. Clonal size and the V and J genes are those of that table, whereas D and trimming came from the DNA. The sample contains some 160,000 clones, around 83% of them found a single time. The top ten hold roughly 2.5% of the sample.

CDR1 LGHNA and CDR2 YNFKEQ are derived from the germline V gene. The CDR3 holds 16 amino acids from the cysteine to the phenylalanine. The sequence is cut down to CDR3 DNA, 48 bases in frame from base 1. The cohort was made up of 650 to 700 healthy bone marrow donors. Cohort members were all nominally healthy when sampled, although unrecorded immune exposures were likely present. The donor was CMV seropositive and was included in the group of approximately 310 seropositive cohort members. Each donor provided a peripheral blood sample, and peripheral blood mononuclear cells were used for TCR beta sequencing. Genomic DNA was extracted from the blood cell samples with the Qiagen DNeasy Blood Extraction Kit.

This sequence originates from a man in his thirties or forties in good health and CMV-seropositive. The rearranged segments are TRBV4-2 and TRBJ2-1, and 10 junctional nucleotides match TRBD2. Sequencing was carried out using PBMCs. The CDR3 loop reads CASRQGLSGRGNEQFF. The nucleotide sequence is TGTGCCAGCAGGCAAGGGCTAAGCGGGAGGGGAAATGAGCAGTTCTTC.